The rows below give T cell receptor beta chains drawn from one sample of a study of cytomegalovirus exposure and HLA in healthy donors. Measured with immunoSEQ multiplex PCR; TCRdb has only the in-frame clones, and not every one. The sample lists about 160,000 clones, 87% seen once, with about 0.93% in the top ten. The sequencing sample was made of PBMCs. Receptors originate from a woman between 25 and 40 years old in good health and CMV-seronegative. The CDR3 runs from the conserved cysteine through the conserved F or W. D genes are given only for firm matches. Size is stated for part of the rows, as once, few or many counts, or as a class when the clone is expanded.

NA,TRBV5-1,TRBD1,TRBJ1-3,CASSLSTGTGTGNTIYF,TGCGCCAGCAGCTTGTCGACCGGGACAGGGACCGGAAACACCATATATTTT
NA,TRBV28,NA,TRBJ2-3,CASRGSAYTQYF,TGTGCCAGCCGTGGGAGTGCCTATACGCAGTATTTT
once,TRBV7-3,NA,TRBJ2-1,CASSLAGFPYNEQFF,TGTGCCAGCAGCTTGGCGGGTTTCCCTTACAATGAGCAGTTCTTC
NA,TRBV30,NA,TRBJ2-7,CAWSEEKGAYEQYF,TGTGCCTGGAGTGAAGAAAAGGGGGCCTACGAGCAGTACTTC
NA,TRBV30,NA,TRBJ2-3,CAWTSGSDTQYF,TGTGCCTGGACCAGCGGCTCAGATACGCAGTATTTT
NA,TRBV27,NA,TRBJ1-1,CASSLSTWTEAFF,TGTGCCAGCAGTTTAAGCACCTGGACTGAAGCTTTCTTT
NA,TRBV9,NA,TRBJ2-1,CASMRAGVNEQFF,TGTGCCAGCATGCGAGCAGGGGTCAATGAGCAGTTCTTC
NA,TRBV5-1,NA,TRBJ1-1,CASKRQTGSGGVTEAFF,TGCGCCAGCAAACGACAAACAGGGTCCGGGGGGGTGACTGAAGCTTTCTTT
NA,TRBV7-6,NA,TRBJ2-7,CASSRTEGTYEQYF,TGTGCCAGCAGCCGGACAGAGGGGACCTACGAGCAGTACTTC
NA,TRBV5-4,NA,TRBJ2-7,CASTLGGGGYEQYF,TGTGCCAGCACCCTAGGGGGAGGGGGCTACGAGCAGTACTTC
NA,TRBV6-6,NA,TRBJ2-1,CASNRRGGSSYNEQFF,TGTGCCAGCAACCGAAGGGGGGGGTCCTCCTACAATGAGCAGTTCTTC
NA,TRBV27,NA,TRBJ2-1,CASSQGKSSYNEQFF,TGTGCCAGCAGTCAGGGGAAGAGCTCCTACAATGAGCAGTTCTTC
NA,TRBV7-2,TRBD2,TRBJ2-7,CASSFGLAGARYF,TGTGCCAGCAGCTTCGGACTAGCGGGAGCCAGATACTTC
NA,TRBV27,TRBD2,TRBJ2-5,CASSGPGLADRQYF,TGTGCCAGCAGTGGGCCCGGACTAGCGGACCGCCAGTACTTC
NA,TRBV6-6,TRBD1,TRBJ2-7,CASSLGTGSSYEQYF,TGTGCCAGCAGTCTCGGGACAGGTAGCTCCTACGAGCAGTACTTC
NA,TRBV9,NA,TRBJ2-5,CASSLSEETQYF,TGTGCCAGCAGCCTTTCCGAGGAGACCCAGTACTTC
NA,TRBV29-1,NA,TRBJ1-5,CSVAVSLDQPQHF,TGCAGCGTTGCTGTCAGTCTCGATCAGCCCCAGCATTTT
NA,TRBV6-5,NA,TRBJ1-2,CASSSFGQIKGYTF,TGTGCCAGCAGTTCCTTTGGACAGATTAAGGGCTACACCTTC
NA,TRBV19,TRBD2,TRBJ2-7,CATSRGTSRAYEQYF,TGTGCCACCTCAAGAGGGACTAGCAGGGCCTACGAGCAGTACTTC
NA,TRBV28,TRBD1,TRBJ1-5,CASSFPGGVNQPQHF,TGTGCCAGCAGCTTCCCAGGGGGCGTCAATCAGCCCCAGCATTTT
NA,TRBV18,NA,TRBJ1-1,CASSPVGGNTEAFF,TGTGCCAGCTCACCCGTTGGAGGGAACACTGAAGCTTTCTTT
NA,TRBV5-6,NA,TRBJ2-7,CASSFSRSNEQYF,TGTGCCAGCAGCTTCTCTCGGAGCAACGAGCAGTACTTC
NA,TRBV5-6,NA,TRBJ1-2,CASSPRELYYGYTF,TGTGCCAGCAGCCCCCGGGAATTGTACTATGGCTACACCTTC
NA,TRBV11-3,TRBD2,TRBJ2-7,CASSSLLAEIYEQYF,TGTGCCAGCAGCTCTTTACTAGCGGAGATCTACGAGCAGTACTTC
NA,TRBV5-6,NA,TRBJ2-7,CASSQGGSSYEQYF,TGTGCCAGCAGCCAGGGCGGCAGCTCCTACGAGCAGTACTTC
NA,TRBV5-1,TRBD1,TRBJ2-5,CASSRGQGEETQYF,TGCGCCAGCAGCCGCGGACAGGGAGAAGAGACCCAGTACTTC
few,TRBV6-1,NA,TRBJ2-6,CASSEIWAGFSGANVLTF,TGTGCCAGCAGTGAAATTTGGGCGGGGTTCTCTGGGGCCAACGTCCTGACTTTC
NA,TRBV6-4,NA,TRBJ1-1,CASSDRRNTEAFF,TGTGCCAGCAGTGACCGTCGGAACACTGAAGCTTTCTTT
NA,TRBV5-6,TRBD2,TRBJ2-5,CASSWGLAGIMETQYF,TGTGCCAGCAGCTGGGGACTAGCGGGGATCATGGAGACCCAGTACTTC
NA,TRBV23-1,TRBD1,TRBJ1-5,CASSLLGGPENSNQPQHF,TGCGCCAGCAGTCTCCTAGGGGGCCCGGAGAATAGCAATCAGCCCCAGCATTTT
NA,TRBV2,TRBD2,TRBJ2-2,CASRDPGLAIGELFF,TGTGCCAGCAGAGACCCGGGACTAGCGATCGGGGAGCTGTTTTTT
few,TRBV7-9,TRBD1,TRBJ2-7,CASTGTGTYEQYF,TGTGCCAGCACCGGGACAGGGACCTACGAGCAGTACTTC
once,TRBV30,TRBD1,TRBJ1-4,CAWSKGARSEKLFF,TGTGCCTGGAGTAAGGGGGCTCGGAGTGAAAAACTGTTTTTT
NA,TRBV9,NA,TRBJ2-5,CASSLAMGPGTQYF,TGTGCCAGCAGCCTAGCTATGGGGCCGGGGACCCAGTACTTC
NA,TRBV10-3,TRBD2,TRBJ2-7,CAIGGGYEQYF,TGTGCCATCGGGGGGGGCTACGAGCAGTACTTC
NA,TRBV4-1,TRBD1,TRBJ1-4,CASSQGQGGRTNEKLFF,TGCGCCAGCAGCCAAGGACAGGGAGGAAGGACTAATGAAAAACTGTTTTTT
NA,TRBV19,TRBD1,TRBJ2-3,CASSNLGTGTDTQYF,TGTGCCAGTAGCAACCTTGGGACAGGCACAGATACGCAGTATTTT
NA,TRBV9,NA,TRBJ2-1,CASSVYGGASGEQFF,TGTGCCAGCAGCGTATATGGCGGGGCCTCTGGGGAGCAGTTCTTC
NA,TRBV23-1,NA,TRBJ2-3,CASSQHEETTQYF,TGCGCCAGCAGTCAACACGAAGAGACAACGCAGTATTTT
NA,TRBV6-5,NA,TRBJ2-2,CASRRDTGELFF,TGTGCCTCTCGGCGGGACACCGGGGAGCTGTTTTTT
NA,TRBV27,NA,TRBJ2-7,CASSLRRQNVEQYF,TGTGCCAGCAGTTTAAGGAGACAGAACGTGGAGCAGTACTTC
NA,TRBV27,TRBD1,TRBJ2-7,CASSLEQGVSYEQYF,TGTGCCAGCAGTTTAGAACAGGGGGTCTCCTACGAGCAGTACTTC
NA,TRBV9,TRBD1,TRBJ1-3,CASSADRGQGTIYF,TGTGCCAGCAGCGCGGACAGGGGGCAAGGGACCATATATTTT
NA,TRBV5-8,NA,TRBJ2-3,CASSFGRGSTDTQYF,TGTGCCAGCAGCTTTGGGCGGGGAAGCACAGATACGCAGTATTTT
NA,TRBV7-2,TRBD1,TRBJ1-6,CASRTTGVGSYNSPLHF,TGTGCCAGCCGGACGACAGGGGTCGGCTCCTATAATTCACCCCTCCACTTT
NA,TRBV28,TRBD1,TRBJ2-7,CASSLGQPPYEQYF,TGTGCCAGCAGTTTGGGACAGCCCCCCTACGAGCAGTACTTC
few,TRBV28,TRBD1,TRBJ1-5,CARRSGTGVQPQHF,TGTGCCAGACGGTCCGGGACAGGGGTTCAGCCCCAGCATTTT
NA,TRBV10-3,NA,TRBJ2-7,CAISLSEDTSTYEQYF,TGTGCCATCAGCCTTAGTGAGGACACCTCTACCTACGAGCAGTACTTC
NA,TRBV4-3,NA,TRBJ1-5,CASSQDLEYNQPQHF,TGCGCCAGCAGCCAAGATTTGGAGTACAATCAGCCCCAGCATTTT
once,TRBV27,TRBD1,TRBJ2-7,CASSSGTDAYEQYF,TGTGCCAGCAGTTCCGGGACAGACGCGTACGAGCAGTACTTC
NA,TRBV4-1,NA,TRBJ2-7,CASSQDRTLPARQYF,TGCGCCAGCAGCCAAGATCGGACTCTTCCCGCTCGGCAGTACTTC
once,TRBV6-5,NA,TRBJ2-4,CASSGTGAKNIQYF,TGTGCCAGCAGTGGTACAGGGGCCAAAAACATTCAGTACTTC
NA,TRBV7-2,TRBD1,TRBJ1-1,CASSLRPQGLNTEAFF,TGTGCCAGCAGCTTACGACCACAGGGGCTGAACACTGAAGCTTTCTTT
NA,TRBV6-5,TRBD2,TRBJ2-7,CASTNRLAGEQYF,TGTGCCAGCACTAACCGGCTAGCGGGCGAGCAGTACTTC
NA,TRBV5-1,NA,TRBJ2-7,CASSFTQGPSYEQYF,TGCGCCAGCAGCTTCACCCAGGGGCCTTCCTACGAGCAGTACTTC
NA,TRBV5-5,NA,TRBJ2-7,CASSLLRGQYEQYF,TGTGCCAGCAGCTTGTTGCGGGGGCAGTACGAGCAGTACTTC